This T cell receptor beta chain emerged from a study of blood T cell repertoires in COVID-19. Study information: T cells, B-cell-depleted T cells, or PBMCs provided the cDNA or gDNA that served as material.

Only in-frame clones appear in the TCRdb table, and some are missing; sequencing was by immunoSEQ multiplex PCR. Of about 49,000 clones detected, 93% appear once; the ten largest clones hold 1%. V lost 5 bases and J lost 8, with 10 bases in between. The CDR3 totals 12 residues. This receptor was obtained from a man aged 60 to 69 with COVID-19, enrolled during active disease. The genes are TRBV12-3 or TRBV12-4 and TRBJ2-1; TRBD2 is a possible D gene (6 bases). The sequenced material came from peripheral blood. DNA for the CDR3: TGTGCCAGCAGTCCCGGGAGCGATGAGCAGTTCTTC. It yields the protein CASSPGSDEQFF.